Presented here are 3 T cell receptor beta chains from one specimen sequenced in a study of tumor-infiltrating lymphocytes in primary liver carcinoma. The researchers produced TCR beta cDNA from approximately 460 ng total RNA with a constant-region primer. A slightly modified ARM-PCR protocol with three nested multiplex PCR rounds produced these TCR beta libraries. A C-beta reverse primer and TRBV1-TRBV30 forward primers served in each of the first two PCR rounds, at ten to eleven cycles apiece. TCRdb re-derived calls from the multiplex PCR reads in MiXCR, one entry per CDR3 protein. Among approximately 110,000 distinct CDR3 sequences listed, 60% to 80% were seen once. Investigators took RNA and DNA out together from 20-30 mg of unsorted bulk tissue. The material sequenced was liver tumor tissue from sampling region 3. Subset of the sample: tumor region T3, left-lateral pole. The receptor source for this set is a woman aged 55-69 years with primary liver carcinoma and hepatitis B virus infection.

This clonotype was recorded a few times. The chain uses TRBV18 and TRBJ1-1, with no clear D. The CDR3 is 13 residues long. Germline V gene data show CDR1 as KGHSH and CDR2 as LQKENI. Between the trimmed V and J ends, which lost 3 bases and 7 bases, there was a span of 12 bases. CDR3 amino acids: CASSPEVGGEAFF. CDR3 in DNA: TGTGCCAGCTCACCCGAAGTGGGTGGTGAAGCTTTCTTT.

This clonotype was observed at least ten times. V usage is TRBV29-1 and J usage is TRBJ2-3; D gene uncertain. V gave up 8 bases and J gave up 4 bases, with 7 bases separating them. This CDR3 spans 10 amino acids. Germline CDR1 SQVTM, CDR2 ANQGSEA. CDR3 region: CSYRSDTQYF. The CDR3 region has the DNA TGCAGCTACCGCTCAGATACGCAGTATTTT.

Of note for this clonotype: The junction departs from the called germline gene at one end, perhaps through a read error. The genes are TRBV12-3 or TRBV12-4 and TRBJ1-5, with a tentative D call TRBD1 (5 bases). This CDR3 has 17 amino acids. Written as DNA, the CDR3 is TGTGCCGGCAGTTTTATAGGGGTGAGGTATAGCAATCAGCCCCAGCATTTT. Protein product: CAGSFIGVRYSNQPQHF.